A single sample gave rise to the 30 T cell receptor beta chains below, sequenced in a study of blood T cell repertoires in COVID-19. TCRdb keeps only in-frame clones here, not all; method: immunoSEQ multiplex PCR. The table records approximately 28,000 clones, approximately 87% of them present only once. Sequencing input: peripheral blood. The origin of the receptors is a human donor in a cohort sampled during active COVID-19.

The chain has TRBV10-3 and TRBJ1-5; no definite D call. The germline CDR1 and CDR2 sequences are ENHRY and SYGVKD. This CDR3 comprises 17 residues. Deletions cut 0 bases from V and 3 bases from J, with 15 bases between. The CDR3 DNA sequence: TGTGCCATCAGTGAGTCGATGATCGAACTAGCCAATCAGCCCCAGCATTTT. The encoded protein is CAISESMIELANQPQHF.

The genes are TRBV9 and TRBJ2-1; no clear D. V was trimmed by 0 bases and J by 3 bases, leaving 10 bases between them. The CDR3 has 15 amino acids. Germline V gene lookup returns CDR1 SGDLS and CDR2 YYNGEE. CDR3 DNA: TGTGCCAGCAGCGTAGGCCTAGAACTCTACAATGAGCAGTTCTTC. Translating gives CASSVGLELYNEQFF.

The J gene is TRBJ2-4, the V gene TRBV5-6, with D maybe TRBD1 (5 bases). Looked up from germline, CDR1 is SGHDT and CDR2 is YYEEEE. The ends were cut back, 0 bases at V and 6 bases at J, with 7 bases in the middle. The CDR3 is 13 residues long. For the CDR3, the DNA is TGTGCCAGCAGCTTGGGGGGCTTAAACATTCAGTACTTC. Its translation is CASSLGGLNIQYF.

This sequence joins TRBV4-3 and TRBJ1-1; 7 nucleotides line up with TRBD1. The CDR3 length is 13 residues. The junction had 5 bases not matched to a gene; V was cut back by 5 bases and J by 5 bases. The V gene's germline CDR1 is LGHNA and CDR2 YSLEER. CDR3 bases: TGCGCCAGCAGCATACGCAGGGGGACTGAAGCTTTCTTT. Translation: CASSIRRGTEAFF.

This clone occurred a few times. This chain connects TRBV6-6 to TRBJ1-1; 10 bases fit TRBD1. The ends lost 5 bases at V and 4 bases at J; junction bases unmatched: 1. The germline V gene has CDR1 MNHNY and CDR2 SVGAGI (reference sequence). This CDR3 has 13 amino acids. CDR3 DNA sequence: TGTGCCAGCAGTCGGACAGGGGGCACTGAAGCTTTCTTT. Translation: CASSRTGGTEAFF.

The J gene is TRBJ1-6, the V gene TRBV6-5, with D hard to call. Trimming pared 6 bases from V and 1 base from J, leaving 7 bases between. This CDR3 contains 14 residues. CDR1 and CDR2 (germline): MNHEY, SVGAGI. The CDR3 is CASSRSSYNSPLHF. The CDR3 DNA is TGTGCCAGCAGCCGGTCGTCCTATAATTCACCCCTCCACTTT.

The genes are TRBV5-4 and TRBJ1-5, with D possibly TRBD1 on 6 matching bases. The CDR3 sequence is 13 residues long. The germline V gene encodes CDR1 SGHNT and CDR2 YYREEE (reference sequence). With 4 bases removed from V and 6 bases from J, the gap between germline ends came to 11 bases. The CDR3: CASSIGGGQPQHF. The CDR3 DNA reads TGTGCCAGCAGCATAGGGGGGGGTCAGCCCCAGCATTTT.

This chain uses TRBV25-1 with TRBJ2-7; perhaps TRBD2 as D (5 bases). In germline, CDR1 is MGHDK, CDR2 SYGVNS. The CDR3 runs 16 residues. The ends were cut back, 3 bases at V and 1 base at J, with 16 bases in the middle. CDR3 sequence: CASSDSDGGSSYEQYF. As DNA, the CDR3 is TGTGCCAGCAGTGACTCGGACGGAGGCAGTTCCTACGAGCAGTACTTC.

This clone appeared once. The V and J genes are TRBV7-9 and TRBJ2-2, with 7 nucleotides matching TRBD1. In germline, CDR1 is SEHNR, CDR2 FQNEAQ (reference sequence). This CDR3 region has 15 residues. V was pared by 7 bases and J by 6 bases, with 11 bases of the junction left unmatched. CDR3 protein: CASTSEGAGAGELFF. Written as DNA, the CDR3 is TGTGCCAGCACCTCCGAGGGGGCTGGAGCCGGGGAGCTGTTTTTT.

This clone was counted a single time. V usage is TRBV6-5 and J usage is TRBJ1-4; TRBD1 might be the D (5 bases). Trimming pared 8 bases from V and 7 bases from J, leaving 17 bases between. The CDR3 runs 14 residues. The germline V gene encodes CDR1 MNHEY and CDR2 SVGAGI. The chain's CDR3 is CASGKNGGGEKLFF. The CDR3 DNA reads TGTGCCAGCGGAAAGAACGGGGGAGGTGAAAAACTGTTTTTT.

The genes are TRBV18 and TRBJ1-1; a possible D gene is TRBD1 (5 bases). Germline V CDR1 and CDR2: KGHSH, LQKENI. The length of the CDR3 is 15 residues. Trimming shortened V by 6 bases and J by 0 bases, and 14 bases separated the two germline ends. CDR3 residues: CASSTLDRVNTEAFF. CDR3 DNA: TGTGCCAGCTCCACCTTAGACAGAGTGAACACTGAAGCTTTCTTT.

This chain connects TRBV20-1 to TRBJ2-2; D remains unclear. The V end lost 3 bases, the J end lost 0 bases, and 8 bases lay between the germline ends. CDR3 length: 14 amino acids. CDR1 DFQATT and CDR2 SNEGSKA come from the germline V gene (reference sequence). This chain's CDR3 is CSASRATNTGELFF. The DNA for the CDR3 is TGCAGTGCTAGTCGAGCGACGAACACCGGGGAGCTGTTTTTT.

The V gene is TRBV11-2, the J gene TRBJ2-1; 8 nucleotides agree with TRBD1. CDR1 is SGHAT, CDR2 FQNNGV, per germline. CDR3 size: 15 residues. V shed 5 bases and J 2 bases; nucleotides not matched to a gene: 5. CDR3 loop: CASSRGTGTYNEQFF. The DNA of the CDR3 is TGTGCCAGCAGCCGGGGGACAGGTACCTACAATGAGCAGTTCTTC.

This clone was counted a single time. The V and J genes are TRBV7-9 and TRBJ2-1; 7 nucleotides agree with TRBD1. This CDR3 comprises 16 residues. Trimming took 6 bases from V and 2 from J; bases not matched to a gene: 10. Germline CDR1 is SEHNR and CDR2 is FQNEAQ (reference sequence). CDR3 coding DNA: TGTGCCAGCAGAAATACAGGGGCCTTCCCCTACAATGAGCAGTTCTTC. As protein: CASRNTGAFPYNEQFF.

The chain recombines TRBV6-4 with TRBJ2-3; 11 bases agree with TRBD2. The ends lost 4 bases at V and 4 bases at J; junction bases unmatched: 1. This CDR3 spans 14 amino acids. Per the germline V gene, CDR1 is MRHNA and CDR2 is SNTAGT. CDR3 nucleotide sequence: TGTGCCAGCAGTGGACTAGCGGGGCCAGATACGCAGTATTTT. It translates to CASSGLAGPDTQYF.

This rearrangement joins TRBV6-5 to TRBJ2-1; 9 positions agree with TRBD2. Looked up from germline, CDR1 is MNHEY and CDR2 is SVGAGI. This CDR3 spans 15 amino acids. V lost 7 bases to trimming and J lost 6 bases; unmatched junction nucleotides: 10. This CDR3 is CASTPPRGGANEQFF. The DNA of the CDR3 is TGTGCCAGCACCCCTCCGCGGGGGGGAGCCAATGAGCAGTTCTTC.

The V call is TRBV4-1, the J call TRBJ2-5; 13 nucleotides match TRBD2. V trimming: 4 bases; J trimming: 0 bases; junction bases outside the gene matches: 8. The CDR3 is made up of 18 amino acids. The germline gives CDR1 MGHRA, CDR2 YSYEKL. In DNA, the CDR3 is TGCGCCAGCAGCCCCGGACTAGCGGGGGCCGGGTACCAAGAGACCCAGTACTTC. This encodes CASSPGLAGAGYQETQYF.

Concerning this clone: At one end, the junction sequence differs from germline, possibly due to a read error. The chain links TRBV7-8 to TRBJ2-3, with 8 bases aligning to TRBD1. The germline gives CDR1 SGHVS, CDR2 FQNEAQ. This CDR3 contains 16 residues. The CDR3 DNA is TGTGCCAGCAGTTTAGTATCGGGACAGGAGGTAGATACGCAGTATTTT. Its translation: CASSLVSGQEVDTQYF.

The CDR3 coding sequence is TGTGCCAGCAGTTACTCGCCGGGGGGCTACAATGAGCAGTTCTTC. Protein: CASSYSPGGYNEQFF. The chain has TRBV6-6 and TRBJ2-1, with TRBD2 matching 7 bases. From germline, CDR1 is MNHNY and CDR2 SVGAGI (reference sequence). The CDR3 spans 15 residues. V dropped 0 bases and J dropped 3; count of bases not matched to a gene: 2.

CDR3 in amino acids: CASSQDRRFPRFYEQYF. Here the CDR3 DNA reads TGTGCCAGCAGCCAAGATAGGAGGTTTCCACGATTCTACGAGCAGTACTTC. The rearrangement links TRBV3-1 (or the pseudogene TRBV3-2) to TRBJ2-7; tentative D call: TRBD2 (5 bases). In germline, CDR1 is LGHDT, CDR2 YNNKEL (reference sequence). With 0 bases removed from V and 3 bases from J, the gap between germline ends came to 18 bases. The CDR3 contains 17 residues.

The sample holds a few counts of this clone. This chain joins TRBV2 and TRBJ2-1; perhaps TRBD1 as D (6 bases). Per germline, CDR1 SNHLY and CDR2 FYNNEI. This CDR3 has 13 residues. V was shortened by 6 bases and J by 9 bases, with 15 bases between the two germline ends. The DNA for the CDR3 is TGTGCCAGCAGGGACCAGGGGTTGGGTGAGCAGTTCTTC. Protein product: CASRDQGLGEQFF. Complete variable domain (other parts from reference TRBV2 and TRBJ2-1): EPEVTQTPSHQVTQMGQEVILRCVPISNHLYFYWYRQILGQKVEFLVSFYNNEISEKSEIFDDQFSVERPDGSNFTLKIRSTKLEDSAMYFCASRDQGLGEQFFGPGTRLTVL.

The chain links TRBV5-6 to TRBJ2-2; D is ambiguous. The CDR3 has 14 residues. Germline V gene sequence: CDR1 SGHDT, CDR2 YYEEEE. The V gene lost 0 bases and the J gene lost 1 base, with 4 bases spanning the gap. CDR3: CASSLAWNTGELFF. CDR3 nucleotides: TGTGCCAGCAGCTTGGCTTGGAACACCGGGGAGCTGTTTTTT. Variable domain in full (rest from reference TRBV5-6 and TRBJ2-2): DAGVTQSPTHLIKTRGQQVTLRCSPKSGHDTVSWYQQALGQGPQFIFQYYEEEERQRGNFPDRFSGHQFPNYSSELNVNALLLGDSALYLCASSLAWNTGELFFGEGSRLTVL.

This clone was seen more than once but under ten times. V gene TRBV6-6 combines with J gene TRBJ2-7, with TRBD2 matching 7 bases. V trimming: 2 bases; J trimming: 4 bases; junction bases outside the gene matches: 11. The V gene's germline CDR1 is MNHNY and CDR2 SVGAGI (reference sequence). The CDR3 has 16 amino acids. CDR3 sequence: CASSYRTGRVRYEQYF. Written as DNA, the CDR3 is TGTGCCAGCAGTTACCGGACGGGGAGGGTTCGTTACGAGCAGTACTTC.

Only a few counts were recorded for this clone. CDR3 coding DNA: TGTGCCTGGAGTTCACAATTACAGGGGGATTTCGGTGGCTACACCTTC. The encoded protein is CAWSSQLQGDFGGYTF. V and J are TRBV30 and TRBJ1-2; 8 bases fit TRBD1. Germline CDR1 and CDR2: GTSNPN and SVGIG (reference sequence). This CDR3 has 16 residues. Trimming removed 2 bases from V and 7 bases from J; junction bases left unmatched: 15.

The genes are TRBV24-1 and TRBJ2-5, with D possibly TRBD2 on 5 matching bases. V was shortened by 3 bases and J by 2 bases, with 9 bases between the two germline ends. Germline V gene sequence: CDR1 KGHDR, CDR2 SFDVKD. The CDR3 consists of 14 residues. Here the CDR3 DNA reads TGTGCCACCAGTGATGGCGGGTTACAAGAGACCCAGTACTTC. Translation gives CATSDGGLQETQYF.

This chain joins TRBV28 and TRBJ2-7, with TRBD1 matching over 9 bases. The germline gives CDR1 MDHEN, CDR2 SYDVKM. This CDR3 has 15 residues. Trimming removed 5 bases from V and 6 bases from J; junction bases left unmatched: 11. In nucleotides, the CDR3 is TGTGCCAGCAGTCTCCTCCCGGGACAGGGCCCCGAGCAGTACTTC. Protein: CASSLLPGQGPEQYF.

The chain employs TRBV27 and TRBJ2-7, with 9 bases fitting TRBD2. Trimming at V came to 5 bases and at J to 9 bases, leaving 14 bases not matched to a gene. This CDR3 spans 15 amino acids. The germline CDR1 and CDR2 sequences are MNHEY and SMNVEV (reference sequence). The CDR3 loop is CASSPPGRGGRVQYF. The CDR3 coding sequence is TGTGCCAGCAGTCCCCCGGGGCGGGGGGGCAGGGTGCAGTACTTC.

This chain connects TRBV19 to TRBJ2-7; 8 nucleotides agree with TRBD1. Germline lookup yields CDR1 LNHDA and CDR2 SQIVND (reference sequence). Germline trimming cut 8 bases from V and 5 bases from J; bases unmatched to any gene: 8. The CDR3 totals 13 residues. CDR3 region: CASSNPGGHEQYF. CDR3 bases: TGTGCCAGTTCTAACCCAGGGGGCCACGAGCAGTACTTC. Drawing the rest from reference TRBV19 and TRBJ2-7, the complete variable domain is DGGITQSPKYLFRKEGQNVTLSCEQNLNHDAMYWYRQDPGQGLRLIYYSQIVNDFQKGDIAEGYSVSREKKESFPLTVTSAQKNPTAFYLCASSNPGGHEQYFGPGTRLTVT.

This chain joins TRBV2 and TRBJ1-2, with D unclear. The CDR3 extends over 10 amino acids. From germline, CDR1 is SNHLY and CDR2 FYNNEI. Trimming left V 8 bases short and J 8 bases short, with 9 bases between. The CDR3 coding sequence is TGTGCCAGCTCTGGCTGGGGCTACACCTTC. This sequence encodes CASSGWGYTF.

J is TRBJ2-5 and V is TRBV5-4, with TRBD1 matching over 11 bases. The CDR3 runs to 15 residues. Germline CDR1 SGHNT, CDR2 YYREEE (reference sequence). V shed 4 bases, J shed 2 bases, and the junction held 4 bases outside the gene matches. The CDR3 DNA is TGTGCCAGCAGCCCGCGGGACAGGGGGCAAGAGACCCAGTACTTC. Protein: CASSPRDRGQETQYF.